This T cell receptor (beta chain) stems from a study of graft-versus-host responses after intestinal transplantation. Profiled with immunoSEQ multiplex PCR; TCRdb holds only in-frame clones, not every one. The data contain some 110,000 clones, about 90% of them singletons. In germline, CDR1 is SGHRS, CDR2 YFSETQ. The germline V and J ends were trimmed by 1 base and 5 bases, with 4 bases remaining between them. CDR3 length equals 11 residues. Concerning this clone: No antigen is known for it.

Material: unstimulated CD4+ T cells sorted from spleen or lymph node cells, obtained before intestinal transplant. The receptor's source is a human donor who received an intestinal transplant. This chain joins TRBV5-1 and TRBJ2-7; D gene unclear. The CDR3 region is CASSLQDEQYF. CDR3 nucleotide sequence: TGCGCCAGCAGCTTGCAGGACGAGCAGTACTTC.